Sequencing of this TCR beta chain was carried out in a study of blood T cell repertoires in COVID-19. The CDR3 loop spans 19 amino acids. The V and J ends lost 0 bases and 2 bases, in that order; junction bases with no gene match: 14. From germline, CDR1 is KGHDR and CDR2 SFDVKD. Assay used: immunoSEQ multiplex PCR; TCRdb lists only in-frame clones, some missing. This sample has approximately 65,000 clones, with 65% to 80% found just once. The receptor was isolated from a human donor in a cohort sampled during active COVID-19. The specimen sequenced was peripheral blood. The gene calls are TRBV24-1 and TRBJ2-5; 7 bases are a match to TRBD2. For the CDR3, the DNA is TGTGCCACCAGTGATTTGTCGCAGGGCCAGCTAGCGGAACAAGAGACCCAGTACTTC. Its translation is CATSDLSQGQLAEQETQYF.